The T cell receptor (beta chain) described here comes from a study of shared clonotypes between healthy human individuals. Study-level background: Serving as donors were two women and three men, whose ages spanned 18 to 49.

TCRdb's table, derived via immunoSEQ multiplex PCR, lists solely in-frame clones and lacks some. This sample has about 2.1 million clones, with 85% to 95% found just once. As concerns this clone: Its specificity is not known.

Broader study findings: Memory subsets had estimated richness that was generally smaller than that of naive subsets.

Cells designated naive CD8 were CD45RO-negative and were positively selected for CCR7, with terminally differentiated effector memory CD45RA+ cells excluded. The sequence was obtained from a man between 18 and 29 years old in good health. Some clones in this sample may be carry-over from other donors' samples. The sequenced material came from naive CD8+ T cells from PBMCs.

As DNA, the CDR3 is TGTGCCATCAGTTCTAAGTCGCCCGGGACTAGCGATGGCAATGAGCAGTTCTTC. Amino acids: CAISSKSPGTSDGNEQFF. The chain is built from TRBV10-3 and TRBJ2-1; 10 bases line up with TRBD2. Unmatched junction bases numbered 16, after V lost 5 bases and J lost 6 bases. This CDR3 is built from 18 residues. Germline CDR1 reads ENHRY; CDR2 reads SYGVKD.